The clone carrying this T cell receptor (beta chain) has only a few counts. Its specificity is unknown. These data belong to a study of T cells in Graves' hyperthyroidism and ophthalmopathy. Overall study findings and caveats: From stable hyperthyroidism, ophthalmopathy was separated by a 13 V-J model.

RNA transcripts served as the template for amplifying TCR beta CDR3 regions. TCR CDR3 regions were first amplified by RT-PCR with HTBI primers. TCRdb independently ran MiXCR on the multiplex PCR reads; one entry per CDR3 protein. The table records 300,000 to 450,000 distinct CDR3 sequences, roughly 15% of them present only once. PBMCs were obtained from 7.5 to 10 ml fresh peripheral blood. The V gene's germline CDR1 is SGHAT and CDR2 FQNNGV. This CDR3 has 15 amino acids. V dropped 5 bases and J dropped 2 bases, with 16 bases sitting between them. The sequenced sample consisted of blood. This TCR derives from a woman aged 25-40 years with Graves' ophthalmopathy. V is TRBV11-2 and J is TRBJ2-7, with D perhaps TRBD1 (7 bases). CDR3 nucleotide sequence: TGTGCCAGCAGCGGAGGGACAGTGCTACCCTACGAGCAGTACTTC. Its translation: CASSGGTVLPYEQYF.